This T cell receptor (beta chain) was identified during a study of blood T cell repertoires in COVID-19. Study summary: In each case, the material was cDNA or gDNA derived from T cells, B-cell-depleted T cells, or PBMCs.

Enrollees, roughly 18 to 90 years old, lived in 24 US areas. CDR3 size: 13 residues. Trimming took off 6 bases at V and 6 bases at J, with 12 bases between the two ends. The germline CDR1 and CDR2 sequences are MNHEY and SVGAGI. Source study methods: Amplification of reference gene primers provided the estimated nucleated cell counts. The protocol was immunoSEQ multiplex PCR, while the TCRdb copy is restricted to in-frame clones and leaves out a portion. V and J calls and clone size are as listed in that table; D and trimming were resolved from the DNA. The profile shows around 250,000 clones, over 80% of them singletons.

The sample was PBMCs or T cells enriched from blood (not recorded which). This clonotype originated in a human donor in a cohort exposed to, infected with or recovered from COVID-19 (not recorded which). The donor label of this sample is uncertain. The chain combines TRBV6-5 with TRBJ1-5, with D uncertain. This CDR3 reads CASRQSGGQPQHF. The CDR3 DNA follows: TGTGCCAGCAGACAATCCGGAGGTCAGCCCCAGCATTTT.